These 4 T cell receptor beta chains were all obtained from the same sample, sequenced in a study of shared clonotypes between healthy human individuals. Sequenced by immunoSEQ multiplex PCR; TCRdb stores in-frame clones only, minus some. The sample records roughly 2.2 million clones, approximately 95% being singletons. Material for sequencing was naive CD4+ T cells from PBMCs. Subset meaning: CD45RA+ positively selected. Every receptor here comes from a man younger than 35 in good health. Some clones in this sample may be carry-over from other donors' samples.

CDR3 in DNA: TGTGCCAGCAGAAGCCTAGCGGGAGGGAACAATGAGCAGTTCTTC. The encoded protein is CASRSLAGGNNEQFF. This chain joins TRBV6-5 and TRBJ2-1, with 12 bases fitting TRBD2. The CDR3 covers 15 residues. The trim removed 6 bases at V and 5 bases at J, leaving 5 bases unmatched. Germline CDR1 is MNHEY and CDR2 is SVGAGI.

This sequence joins TRBV6-6 and TRBJ2-1; unclear D gene. Germline CDR1 MNHNY, CDR2 SVGAGI (reference sequence). V gave up 2 bases and J gave up 9 bases, with 11 bases separating them. The CDR3 runs 13 residues. The CDR3 protein is CASSYDGWGEQFF. In DNA, the CDR3 is TGTGCCAGCAGTTACGACGGCTGGGGTGAGCAGTTCTTC.

Regarding this clone: This sample also contains other DNA sequences that code for the same CDR3. The chain uses TRBV28 and TRBJ2-5; D gene ambiguous. V gave up 2 bases and J gave up 5 bases, with 6 bases separating them. This CDR3 has 12 residues. Germline CDR1 is MDHEN and CDR2 is SYDVKM. The CDR3 bases are TGTGCCAGCAGTTTAACAGTGGAGACCCAGTACTTC. This encodes CASSLTVETQYF.

This clone was detected only once. The rearrangement links TRBV9 to TRBJ2-5; 7 nucleotides agree with TRBD2. With 3 bases clipped from V and 0 bases from J, the junction kept 11 bases outside the gene matches. Per germline, CDR1 SGDLS and CDR2 YYNGEE. This CDR3 region has 17 residues. The CDR3: CASSAGGGRQYQETQYF. The DNA of the CDR3 is TGTGCCAGCAGCGCGGGGGGTGGACGTCAGTACCAAGAGACCCAGTACTTC.